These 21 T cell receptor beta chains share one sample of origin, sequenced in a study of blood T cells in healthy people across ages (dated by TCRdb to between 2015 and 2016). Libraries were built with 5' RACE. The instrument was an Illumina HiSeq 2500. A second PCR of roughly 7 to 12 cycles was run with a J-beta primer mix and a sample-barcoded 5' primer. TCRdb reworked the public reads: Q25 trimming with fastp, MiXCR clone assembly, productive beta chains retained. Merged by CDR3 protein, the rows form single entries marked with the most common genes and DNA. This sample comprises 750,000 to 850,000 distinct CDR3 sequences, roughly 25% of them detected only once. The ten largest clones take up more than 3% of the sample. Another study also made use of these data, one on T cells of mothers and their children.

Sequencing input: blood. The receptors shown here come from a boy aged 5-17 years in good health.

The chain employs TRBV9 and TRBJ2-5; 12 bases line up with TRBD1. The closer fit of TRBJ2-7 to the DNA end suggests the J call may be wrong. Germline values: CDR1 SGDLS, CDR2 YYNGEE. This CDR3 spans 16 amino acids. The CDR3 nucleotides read TGTGCCAGCAGCACCGGGACAGGGGGCGGCTCCTACGAGCAGTACTTC. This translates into CASSTGTGGGSYEQYF.

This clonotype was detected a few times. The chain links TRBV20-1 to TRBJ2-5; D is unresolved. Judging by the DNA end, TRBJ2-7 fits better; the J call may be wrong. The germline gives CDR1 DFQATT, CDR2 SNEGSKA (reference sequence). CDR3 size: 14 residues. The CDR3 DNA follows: TGCAGTGCTAGCGAGGTAGCATACGACGTCGAGCAGTACTTC. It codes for CSASEVAYDVEQYF.

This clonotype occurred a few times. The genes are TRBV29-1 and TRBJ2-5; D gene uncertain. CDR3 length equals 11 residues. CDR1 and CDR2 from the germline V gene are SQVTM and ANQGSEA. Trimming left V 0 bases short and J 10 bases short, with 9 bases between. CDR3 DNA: TGCAGCGTTGAAGAAAGCCAAGTCCAGTACTTC. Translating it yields CSVEESQVQYF.

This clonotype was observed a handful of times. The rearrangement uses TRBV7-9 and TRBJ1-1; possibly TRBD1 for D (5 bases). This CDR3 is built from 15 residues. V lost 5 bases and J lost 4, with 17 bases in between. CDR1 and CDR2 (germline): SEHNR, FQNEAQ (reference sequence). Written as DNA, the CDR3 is TGTGCCAGCAGCCTTTTGGGGGAGGTGAGCACTGAAGCTTTCTTT. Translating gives CASSLLGEVSTEAFF.

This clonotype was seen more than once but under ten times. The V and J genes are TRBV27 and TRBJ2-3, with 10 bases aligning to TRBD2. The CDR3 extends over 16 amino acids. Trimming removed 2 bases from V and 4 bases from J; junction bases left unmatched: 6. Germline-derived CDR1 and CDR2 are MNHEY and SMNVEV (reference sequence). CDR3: CASSLDPSGSSDTQYF. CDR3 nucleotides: TGTGCCAGCAGTTTAGATCCTAGCGGGAGTTCAGATACGCAGTATTTT.

DNA for the CDR3: TGTGCCAGCTGGACAGGTATGGGCAATCAGCCCCAGCATTTT. Protein product: CASWTGMGNQPQHF. The gene calls are TRBV27 and TRBJ1-5; 7 bases align to TRBD1. V lost 8 bases to trimming and J lost 2 bases; unmatched junction nucleotides: 6. The CDR3 covers 14 residues. Germline values: CDR1 MNHEY, CDR2 SMNVEV (reference sequence).

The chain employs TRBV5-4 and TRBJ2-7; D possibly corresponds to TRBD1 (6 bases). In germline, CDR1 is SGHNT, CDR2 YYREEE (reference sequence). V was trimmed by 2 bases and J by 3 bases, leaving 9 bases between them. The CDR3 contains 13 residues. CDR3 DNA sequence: TGTGCCAGCAGCTTTGAGGGGGTCTACGAGCAGTACTTC. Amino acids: CASSFEGVYEQYF.

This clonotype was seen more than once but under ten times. CDR3 in DNA: TGTGCCAGCAGTGGAGCGGGAGGGCCCTACGAGCAGTACTTC. Translating it yields CASSGAGGPYEQYF. This chain uses TRBV25-1 with TRBJ2-7, with TRBD2 matching over 10 bases. From germline, CDR1 is MGHDK and CDR2 SYGVNS. After removal of 4 bases from V and 2 bases from J, the junction contained 2 bases not matched to a gene. This CDR3 contains 14 residues.

The DNA for the CDR3 is TGTGCCAGCAGCTACAGAGAACCGGGACAGGGATACAATGAGCAGTTCTTC. Protein: CASSYREPGQGYNEQFF. The chain joins TRBV5-5 to TRBJ2-1; 9 bases align to TRBD1. CDR1 is SGHKS, CDR2 YYEKEE, per germline (reference sequence). The CDR3 has 17 residues. J gave up 4 bases and V 3 bases, and 11 bases lay outside the gene matches.

Here the CDR3 reads CSARPQGNTEAFF. The CDR3 nucleotides are TGCAGTGCTAGACCCCAGGGGAACACTGAAGCTTTCTTT. The J gene is TRBJ1-1, the V gene TRBV20-1, with TRBD1 as a possible D gene (5 bases). The CDR3 is made up of 13 amino acids. Trimming left V 2 bases short and J 1 base short, with 8 bases between. Germline CDR1 DFQATT, CDR2 SNEGSKA (reference sequence).

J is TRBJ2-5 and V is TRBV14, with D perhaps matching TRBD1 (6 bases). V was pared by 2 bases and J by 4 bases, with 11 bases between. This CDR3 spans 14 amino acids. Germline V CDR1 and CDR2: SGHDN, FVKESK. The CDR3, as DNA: TGTGCCAGCAGCCAACAGGGGCGTAGAGAGACCCAGTACTTC. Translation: CASSQQGRRETQYF.

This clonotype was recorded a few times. CDR3 residues: CASSLGGSGGDQETQYF. The CDR3 DNA is TGTGCCAGCAGCTTAGGGGGGAGTGGGGGGGACCAAGAGACCCAGTACTTC. V and J are TRBV7-2 and TRBJ2-5; 7 bases agree with TRBD2. The CDR3 totals 17 residues. Trimming removed 1 base from V and 0 bases from J; junction bases left unmatched: 8. CDR1 and CDR2 (germline): SGHTA, FQGNSA.

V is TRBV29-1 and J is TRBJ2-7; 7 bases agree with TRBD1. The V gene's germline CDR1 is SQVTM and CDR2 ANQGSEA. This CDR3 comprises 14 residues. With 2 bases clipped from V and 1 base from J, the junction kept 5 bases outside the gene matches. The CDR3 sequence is CSVESRGKSYEQYF. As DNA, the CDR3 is TGCAGCGTTGAAAGCAGGGGGAAATCCTACGAGCAGTACTTC.

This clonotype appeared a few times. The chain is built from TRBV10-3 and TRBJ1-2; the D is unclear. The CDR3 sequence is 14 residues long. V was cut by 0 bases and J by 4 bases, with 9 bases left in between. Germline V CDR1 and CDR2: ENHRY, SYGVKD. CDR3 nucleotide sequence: TGTGCCATCAGTGAGTCAGCGGACCCCTATGGCTACACCTTC. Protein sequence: CAISESADPYGYTF.

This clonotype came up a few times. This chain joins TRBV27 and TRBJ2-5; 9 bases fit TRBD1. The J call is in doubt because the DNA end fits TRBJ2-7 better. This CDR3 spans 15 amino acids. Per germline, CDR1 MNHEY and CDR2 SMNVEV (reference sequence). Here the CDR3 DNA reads TGTGCCAGCAGTTTGACTAACAGGGGGCCCTACGAGCAGTACTTC. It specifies CASSLTNRGPYEQYF.

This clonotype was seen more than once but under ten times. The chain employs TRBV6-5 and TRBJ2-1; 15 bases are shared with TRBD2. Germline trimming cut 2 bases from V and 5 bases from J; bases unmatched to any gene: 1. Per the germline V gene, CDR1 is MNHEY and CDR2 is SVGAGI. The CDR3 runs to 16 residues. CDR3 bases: TGTGCCAGCAGTTACGGACTAGCGGGAGGGAACAATGAGCAGTTCTTC. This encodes CASSYGLAGGNNEQFF.

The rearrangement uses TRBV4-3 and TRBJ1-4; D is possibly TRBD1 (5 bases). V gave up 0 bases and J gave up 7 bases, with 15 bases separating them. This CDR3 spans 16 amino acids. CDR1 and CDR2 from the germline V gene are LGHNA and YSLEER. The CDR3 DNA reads TGCGCCAGCAGCCAAGAGACTCCTGGGGGTAGTGAAAAACTGTTTTTT. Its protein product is CASSQETPGGSEKLFF.

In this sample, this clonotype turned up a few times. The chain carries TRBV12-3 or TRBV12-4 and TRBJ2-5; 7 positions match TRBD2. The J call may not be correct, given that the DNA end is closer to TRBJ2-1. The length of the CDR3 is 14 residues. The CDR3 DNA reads TGTGCCAGCAGTTTCCCTAGCGGAGGCAATGAGCAGTTCTTC. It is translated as CASSFPSGGNEQFF.

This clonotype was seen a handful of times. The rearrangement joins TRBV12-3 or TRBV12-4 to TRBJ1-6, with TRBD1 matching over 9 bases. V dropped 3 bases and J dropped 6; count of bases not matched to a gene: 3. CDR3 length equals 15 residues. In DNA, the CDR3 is TGTGCCAGCAGTTTCCGACAGGGGGGTAATTCACCCCTCCACTTT. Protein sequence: CASSFRQGGNSPLHF.

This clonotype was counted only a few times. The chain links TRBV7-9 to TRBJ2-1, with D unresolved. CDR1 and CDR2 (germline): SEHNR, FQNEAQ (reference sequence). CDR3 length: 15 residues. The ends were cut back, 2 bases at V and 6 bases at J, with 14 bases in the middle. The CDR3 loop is CASSLRLGSLNEQFF. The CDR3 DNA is TGTGCCAGCAGCTTACGGTTAGGGTCTCTCAATGAGCAGTTCTTC. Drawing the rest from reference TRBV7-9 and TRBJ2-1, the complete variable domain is DTGVSQNPRHKITKRGQNVTFRCDPISEHNRLYWYRQTLGQGPEFLTYFQNEAQLEKSRLLSDRFSAERPKGSFSTLEIQRTEQGDSAMYLCASSLRLGSLNEQFFGPGTRLTVL.

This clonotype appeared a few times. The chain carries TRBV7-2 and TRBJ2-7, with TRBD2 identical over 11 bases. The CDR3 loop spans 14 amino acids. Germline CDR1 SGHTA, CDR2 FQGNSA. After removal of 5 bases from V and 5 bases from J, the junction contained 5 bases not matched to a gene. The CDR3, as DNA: TGTGCCAGCAGCGACACTAGCGGGAGTCACGAGCAGTACTTC. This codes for CASSDTSGSHEQYF.